What follows describes a single TCR beta chain. Antigen specificity is unknown. A read error may explain this, as a much larger clone is one base away. The CDR3 has 14 residues. Trimming left V 3 bases short and J 0 bases short, with 9 bases between. Germline CDR1 and CDR2: SGHTA and FQGNSA. TCRdb independently ran MiXCR on the RT-PCR reads; one entry per CDR3 protein. The sample has hundreds of thousands of distinct CDR3 sequences, around 8% seen once; the top ten hold 10% to 15%. The data originate from a study of response to subunit inactivated influenza vaccine. Notes on the study in general: New T cells are recruited in small numbers by each seasonal influenza vaccination, according to the authors' suggestion.

This TCR derives from a man between 50 and 69 years old who received an inactivated influenza vaccine. The specimen was PBMCs from blood, collected 23 months after vaccination. The rearrangement joins TRBV7-2 to TRBJ2-7; D remains unclear. The CDR3 DNA is TGTGCCAGCAGCTTTACAAGGTTCTCCTACGAGCAGTACTTC. It specifies CASSFTRFSYEQYF.